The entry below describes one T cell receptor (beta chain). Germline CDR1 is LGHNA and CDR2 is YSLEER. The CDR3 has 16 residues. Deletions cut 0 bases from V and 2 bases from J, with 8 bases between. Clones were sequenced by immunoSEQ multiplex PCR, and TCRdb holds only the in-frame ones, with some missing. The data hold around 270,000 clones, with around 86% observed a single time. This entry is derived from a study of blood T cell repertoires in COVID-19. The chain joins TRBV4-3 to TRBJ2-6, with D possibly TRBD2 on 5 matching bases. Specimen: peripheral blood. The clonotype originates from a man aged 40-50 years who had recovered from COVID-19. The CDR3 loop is CASSQEGETGANVLTF. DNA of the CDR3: TGCGCCAGCAGCCAAGAGGGAGAGACTGGGGCCAACGTCCTGACTTTC.